This T cell receptor (beta chain) derives from a study of blood T cell repertoires in COVID-19. Study at large: Sources were T cells, B-cell-depleted T cells, or PBMCs; the material itself was cDNA or gDNA.

The ends lost 3 bases at V and 7 bases at J; junction bases unmatched: 9. Per germline, CDR1 SGHTA and CDR2 FQGNSA. CDR3 length equals 15 residues. Source study methods: By means of reference gene primer amplification, nucleated cell counts were estimated. Clones were read by immunoSEQ multiplex PCR, and TCRdb kept only the in-frame ones, dropping some. V, J and clone size are those of that table, while D and trimming were read from the DNA. The data show some 290,000 clones, 81% seen once. This clone has only one observation. The V and J genes are TRBV7-2 and TRBJ2-5; TRBD2 matches at 9 bases. The source material was peripheral blood. The sequence was collected from a woman between 55 and 75 years old with active or convalescent COVID-19. CDR3 DNA sequence: TGTGCCAGCAGCTTCCCAGCGGGGGGCGGGGGGACCCAGTACTTC. Translated: CASSFPAGGGGTQYF.